This TCR beta chain was recorded in a study of OX40 agonist ivuxolimab in advanced cancers. Study-wide background: Ivuxolimab is a fully human IgG2 antibody that activates OX40 (CD134). Three patients, one with hepatocellular carcinoma and two with cutaneous melanoma, achieved partial responses.

Patients were excluded for autoimmune disease history or systemic immunosuppression. This clone is medium-sized by share. Its antigen is currently unknown. Notes on the study in general: At 0.1 to 3.0 mg/kg, clonal expansion of CD4+ and CD8+ blood T cells had occurred by week 6.

Here immunoSEQ multiplex PCR was the method, and the copy in TCRdb shows in-frame clones only, minus some. The sample has fewer than 12,000 clones; over 60% are singletons. Per the germline V gene, CDR1 is MGHDK and CDR2 is SYGVNS. This CDR3 contains 11 residues. The V end lost 5 bases, the J end lost 5 bases, and 7 bases lay between the germline ends. Sequenced material: CD4+ or CD8+ T cells sorted from blood, taken in a trial of the OX40 agonist ivuxolimab. This sequence was found in an adult with an advanced solid tumor such as melanoma, head and neck, liver or kidney cancer. The chain has TRBV25-1 and TRBJ2-7; tentatively, D is TRBD2 (5 bases). CDR3 residues: CASSLGDEQYF. The CDR3 DNA reads as TGTGCCAGCAGTCTCGGGGACGAGCAGTACTTC.